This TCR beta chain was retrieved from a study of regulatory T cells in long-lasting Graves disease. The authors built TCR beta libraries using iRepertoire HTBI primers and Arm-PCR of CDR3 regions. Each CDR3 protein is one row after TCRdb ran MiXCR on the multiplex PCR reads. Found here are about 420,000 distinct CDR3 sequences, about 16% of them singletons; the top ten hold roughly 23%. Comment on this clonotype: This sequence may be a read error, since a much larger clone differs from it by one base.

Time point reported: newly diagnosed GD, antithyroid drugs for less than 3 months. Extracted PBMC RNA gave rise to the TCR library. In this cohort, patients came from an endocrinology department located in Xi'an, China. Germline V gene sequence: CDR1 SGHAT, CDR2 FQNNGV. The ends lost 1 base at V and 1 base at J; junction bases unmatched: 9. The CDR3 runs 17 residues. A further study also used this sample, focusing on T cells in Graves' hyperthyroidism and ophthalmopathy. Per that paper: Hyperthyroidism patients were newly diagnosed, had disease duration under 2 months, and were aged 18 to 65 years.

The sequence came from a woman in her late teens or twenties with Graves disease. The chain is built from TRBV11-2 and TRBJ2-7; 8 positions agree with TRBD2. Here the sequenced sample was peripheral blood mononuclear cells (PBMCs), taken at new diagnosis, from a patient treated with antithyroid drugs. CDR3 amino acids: CASSLVAIAGRSYEQYF. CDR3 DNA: TGTGCCAGCAGCTTAGTCGCGATAGCGGGAAGGTCCTACGAGCAGTACTTC.